This T cell receptor beta chain was observed in a study of cytomegalovirus exposure and HLA in healthy donors. Amplification used 60 Vbeta primers and 13 Jbeta primers. Using immunoSEQ multiplex PCR, the repertoire was profiled, and TCRdb retains in-frame clones only, with some absent. Its clone listing holds about 160,000 clones. CDR1 MRHNA and CDR2 SNTAGT come from the germline V gene. This CDR3 contains 15 residues. V lost 3 bases to trimming and J lost 5 bases; unmatched junction nucleotides: 4. The sequenced sample consisted of PBMCs. The V call is TRBV6-4, the J call TRBJ2-2, with 9 bases identical to TRBD2. This receptor was identified in a woman in her sixties or seventies in good health and CMV-seronegative. CDR3 DNA: TGTGCCAGCAGTGAAATAGCGGGGGAAACCGGGGAGCTGTTTTTT. It is translated as CASSEIAGETGELFF.